Following are 30 T cell receptor beta chains from one sample sequenced in a study of T cell responses to AZD1222 COVID-19 vaccine. Here immunoSEQ multiplex PCR was the method, and the copy in TCRdb shows in-frame clones only, minus some. The sample lists roughly 150,000 clones, 80% to 95% occurring once. This material consisted of peripheral blood, taken on day 0 of AZD1222 vaccination. The receptors here all came from an adult in good health.

The chain links TRBV12-3 or TRBV12-4 to TRBJ1-1; D gene ambiguous. This CDR3 has 13 amino acids. V was cut by 3 bases and J by 3 bases, with 8 bases left in between. DNA of the CDR3: TGTGCCAGCAGTTTTCGGCAAGACACTGAAGCTTTCTTT. Protein: CASSFRQDTEAFF.

This chain joins TRBV2 and TRBJ1-1, with D unclear. The germline V and J ends were trimmed by 1 base and 0 bases, with 9 bases remaining between them. The CDR3 totals 15 residues. Germline CDR1 is SNHLY and CDR2 is FYNNEI. CDR3 nucleotide sequence: TGTGCCAGCAGTGAAGTGGAAGGAGTGAACACTGAAGCTTTCTTT. The encoded protein is CASSEVEGVNTEAFF.

This clone is a singleton in its sample. V usage is TRBV21-1 and J usage is TRBJ2-2; TRBD1 is the table's D call and was not checked against the DNA. TRBV21-1 is an annotated pseudogene. The CDR3 loop spans 18 amino acids. CDR3 bases: TGTGCCAGCAGCACCGGACAGGTGATGTCAGAGGACACCGGGGAGCTGTTTTTT. Protein product: CASSTGQVMSEDTGELFF.

The chain combines TRBV7-9 with TRBJ1-5; D unclear. Germline assignment: CDR1 SEHNR and CDR2 FQNEAQ (reference sequence). V was cut by 3 bases and J by 6 bases, with 12 bases left in between. This CDR3 comprises 14 residues. CDR3 sequence: CASSLGEWGQPQHF. The CDR3 region has the DNA TGTGCCAGCAGCTTGGGAGAGTGGGGTCAGCCCCAGCATTTT.

The CDR3 DNA is TGTGCCAGCAGTCCCCTGACAGGGTACACCTTC. Amino acid sequence: CASSPLTGYTF. The chain recombines TRBV28 with TRBJ1-2, with 7 bases identical to TRBD1. V was clipped by 5 bases and J by 11 bases; unmatched bases: 5. CDR1 and CDR2 from the germline V gene are MDHEN and SYDVKM. The CDR3 sequence is 11 residues long.

The V and J genes are TRBV11-2 and TRBJ1-1; D is perhaps TRBD1 (5 bases). CDR1 is SGHAT, CDR2 FQNNGV, per germline. The CDR3 loop spans 10 amino acids. Trimming pared 8 bases from V and 9 bases from J, leaving 10 bases between. DNA for the CDR3: TGTGCCAGCTCGACAGCTCAAGCTTTCTTT. Translation: CASSTAQAFF.

The J gene is TRBJ2-3, the V gene TRBV30; 10 bases line up with TRBD2. The CDR3 is 15 amino acids. The germline V gene has CDR1 GTSNPN and CDR2 SVGIG (reference sequence). V gave up 2 bases and J gave up 4 bases; unmatched junction bases: 6. CDR3 in DNA: TGTGCCTGGAGTAAAATAGCGGGAGGAGCAGATACGCAGTATTTT. It encodes CAWSKIAGGADTQYF. The variable domain in full, completed from reference TRBV30 and TRBJ2-3, reads SQTIHQWPATLVQPVGSPLSLECTVEGTSNPNLYWYRQAAGRGLQLLFYSVGIGQISSEVPQNLSASRPQDRQFILSSKKLLLSDSGFYLCAWSKIAGGADTQYFGPGTRLTVL.

V is TRBV3-1 (or the pseudogene TRBV3-2) and J is TRBJ1-1; TRBD1 might be the D (5 bases). CDR3 size: 14 residues. The germline CDR1 and CDR2 sequences are LGHDT and YNNKEL (reference sequence). Trimming stripped 1 base from V and 1 base from J, with 7 bases between. The DNA for the CDR3 is TGTGCCAGCAGCCAAGGGGGACGGAACACTGAAGCTTTCTTT. Translation: CASSQGGRNTEAFF.

This clone was detected only once. The chain combines TRBV5-1 with TRBJ2-1, with D perhaps matching TRBD2 (5 bases). Trimming took 2 bases from V and 8 from J, leaving 20 bases between them. This CDR3 contains 16 residues. Germline V gives CDR1 SGHRS, CDR2 YFSETQ. The CDR3 is CASSLTRGGENYEQFF. CDR3 nucleotides: TGCGCCAGCAGCTTAACTAGAGGCGGCGAGAATTATGAGCAGTTCTTC. The full variable domain, with the rest looked up from reference TRBV5-1 and TRBJ2-1, is KAGVTQTPRYLIKTRGQQVTLSCSPISGHRSVSWYQQTPGQGLQFLFEYFSETQRNKGNFPGRFSGRQFSNSRSEMNVSTLELGDSALYLCASSLTRGGENYEQFFGPGTRLTVL.

This chain connects TRBV5-4 to TRBJ2-7; D may be TRBD1 or TRBD2 (5 bases each). This CDR3 is built from 14 residues. The V end lost 2 bases, the J end lost 5 bases, and 14 bases lay between the germline ends. From germline, CDR1 is SGHNT and CDR2 YYREEE (reference sequence). Here the CDR3 DNA reads TGTGCCAGCAGCTTAGGGACGGGCGTTGACGAGCAGTACTTC. Protein sequence: CASSLGTGVDEQYF.

This chain uses TRBV7-3 with TRBJ2-3; TRBD2 agrees at 15 bases. V trimming: 0 bases; J trimming: 0 bases; junction bases outside the gene matches: 10. CDR1 and CDR2 from the germline V gene are SGHTA and FQGTGA. This CDR3 region has 21 residues. CDR3 sequence: CASSLTGPGLAGGPSTDTQYF. Here the CDR3 DNA reads TGTGCCAGCAGCTTAACGGGACCGGGACTAGCGGGAGGCCCGAGCACAGATACGCAGTATTTT.

The CDR3 coding sequence is TGTGCCAGCAGTTATGATCCGGGAGGGCCGCATCTGACCTACGAGCAGTACTTC. Its translation: CASSYDPGGPHLTYEQYF. The V call is TRBV6-2 or TRBV6-3, the J call TRBJ2-7; TRBD2 agrees at 8 bases. This CDR3 has 18 residues. Germline lookup yields CDR1 MNHEY and CDR2 SVGEGT. The V segment lost 3 bases and the J segment 2 bases; nucleotides outside the gene matches: 15.

The chain joins TRBV24-1 to TRBJ2-1, with D tentatively TRBD1 (6 bases). V was shortened by 4 bases and J by 4 bases, with 13 bases between the two germline ends. The germline V gene has CDR1 KGHDR and CDR2 SFDVKD. The CDR3 is 15 amino acids. The CDR3 reads CATSENRVPYNEQFF. Written as DNA, the CDR3 is TGTGCCACCAGTGAAAACAGGGTCCCTTACAATGAGCAGTTCTTC.

Points on this clone: One junction end does not reproduce the germline sequence, and a read error may be involved. This chain joins TRBV7-3 and TRBJ1-1; 8 bases line up with TRBD1. Looked up from germline, CDR1 is SGHTA and CDR2 is FQGTGA. The CDR3 loop spans 15 amino acids. CDR3 sequence reads: CAGSQDRERGTEAFF. The CDR3 DNA follows: TGTGCCGGCAGCCAGGACAGGGAGAGGGGCACTGAAGCTTTCTTT.

This clone appeared once. The chain joins TRBV29-1 to TRBJ1-5; the D is unclear. Trimming took off 4 bases at V and 0 bases at J, with 4 bases between the two ends. This CDR3 contains 12 residues. Germline V gene data show CDR1 as SQVTM and CDR2 as ANQGSEA. The CDR3, as DNA: TGCAGCGTTGGAGATAGCAATCAGCCCCAGCATTTT. Translating gives CSVGDSNQPQHF.

This rearrangement joins TRBV5-1 to TRBJ2-3; D may match TRBD1 or TRBD2 (5 bases each). V lost 2 bases and J lost 2, with 12 bases in between. The CDR3 runs 15 residues. Germline assignment: CDR1 SGHRS and CDR2 YFSETQ. As DNA, the CDR3 is TGCGCCAGCAGCTTCTACCCCGGGGCCACAGATACGCAGTATTTT. Encoded protein: CASSFYPGATDTQYF.

The rearrangement uses TRBV29-1 and TRBJ2-1; the match to TRBD2 covers 10 bases. V shed 2 bases, J shed 2 bases, and the junction held 6 bases outside the gene matches. Germline V gene data show CDR1 as SQVTM and CDR2 as ANQGSEA. This CDR3 is 16 amino acids long. The CDR3: CSVELAGGGTYNEQFF. CDR3 DNA: TGCAGCGTTGAATTAGCGGGAGGAGGAACCTACAATGAGCAGTTCTTC.

This chain links TRBV6-2 or TRBV6-3 with TRBJ2-7; 8 positions agree with TRBD2. J was trimmed by 5 bases and V by 0 bases; bases with no gene match: 6. CDR1 and CDR2 (germline): MNHEY, SVGEGT. This CDR3 is built from 15 residues. The DNA for the CDR3 is TGTGCCAGCAGTTACTCATCTAGCGGGCGCCACGAGCAGTACTTC. This codes for CASSYSSSGRHEQYF.

The chain uses TRBV5-1 and TRBJ2-7, with 8 bases fitting TRBD1. V lost 5 bases to trimming and J lost 5 bases; unmatched junction nucleotides: 6. Germline lookup yields CDR1 SGHRS and CDR2 YFSETQ. The CDR3 runs 13 residues. The CDR3: CASSQGAGHEQYF. In DNA, the CDR3 is TGCGCCAGCAGTCAGGGGGCTGGACACGAGCAGTACTTC.

The chain is built from TRBV29-1 and TRBJ1-3, with D possibly being TRBD1 (5 bases). CDR3 length equals 15 residues. V lost 1 base and J lost 2, with 12 bases in between. The germline V gene encodes CDR1 SQVTM and CDR2 ANQGSEA. The CDR3 reads CSVEGRGETGNTIYF. The CDR3 nucleotides are TGCAGCGTTGAAGGCCGGGGGGAGACTGGAAACACCATATATTTT.

This chain joins TRBV6-2 or TRBV6-3 and TRBJ2-7; no clear D gene. Trimming took off 0 bases at V and 0 bases at J, with 15 bases between the two ends. The CDR3 runs 17 residues. Germline CDR1 reads MNHEY; CDR2 reads SVGEGT. CDR3 sequence (DNA): TGTGCCAGCAGTTACTCGAAGGTGACTCCCAGCTCCTACGAGCAGTACTTC. Translating it yields CASSYSKVTPSSYEQYF.

V gene TRBV2 combines with J gene TRBJ1-5, with a tentative D call TRBD1 (5 bases). The CDR3 contains 15 residues. V shed 8 bases and J shed 4 bases, with 18 bases lying between them. In germline, CDR1 is SNHLY, CDR2 FYNNEI. CDR3 sequence (DNA): TGTGCCAGCCGAGGTTTAGGGGCAGGGAATCAGCCCCAGCATTTT. Residues: CASRGLGAGNQPQHF.

The rearrangement uses TRBV2 and TRBJ1-2; D perhaps matches TRBD1 (6 bases). Between the trimmed V and J ends, which lost 1 base and 5 bases, there was a span of 8 bases. Germline CDR1 is SNHLY and CDR2 is FYNNEI. This CDR3 contains 13 residues. The CDR3 DNA sequence: TGTGCCAGCAGTGAAGTCACAGGGTATGGCTACACCTTC. Protein product: CASSEVTGYGYTF.

The chain employs TRBV5-1 and TRBJ2-7; 10 nucleotides line up with TRBD1. The germline V gene encodes CDR1 SGHRS and CDR2 YFSETQ. With 0 bases clipped from V and 3 bases from J, the junction kept 3 bases outside the gene matches. The CDR3 has 15 residues. This chain's CDR3 is CASSLETGGGYEQYF. CDR3 in DNA: TGCGCCAGCAGCTTGGAGACAGGGGGCGGCTACGAGCAGTACTTC.

The chain employs TRBV6-5 and TRBJ2-7, with a weak D call TRBD1 (6 bases). The CDR3 runs 14 residues. Germline V gene lookup returns CDR1 MNHEY and CDR2 SVGAGI. Trimming removed 11 bases from V and 1 base from J, with 18 bases in between. For the CDR3, the DNA is TGTGCCTCGGCTGGCAGGGGCCGTTCCTACGAGCAGTACTTC. Protein: CASAGRGRSYEQYF.

The rearrangement joins TRBV11-3 to TRBJ2-1, with D hard to call. V was shortened by 7 bases and J by 0 bases, with 10 bases between the two germline ends. The CDR3 has 14 amino acids. From germline, CDR1 is SGHNT and CDR2 YENEEA. For the CDR3, the DNA is TGTGCCAGCACCACGTCTAGCTCCTACAATGAGCAGTTCTTC. Encoded protein: CASTTSSSYNEQFF. The full variable domain, rest sourced from reference TRBV11-3 and TRBJ2-1, is EAGVVQSPRYKIIEKKQPVAFWCNPISGHNTLYWYLQNLGQGPELLIRYENEEAVDDSQLPKDRFSAERLKGVDSTLKIQPAELGDSAVYLCASTTSSSYNEQFFGPGTRLTVL.

Comments on this clone: One end of the junction does not line up with germline, which may come from a read error. The V gene is TRBV7-7, the J gene TRBJ1-5; 11 positions match TRBD1. The germline V gene has CDR1 SSHAT and CDR2 FNYEAQ (reference sequence). The CDR3 totals 18 residues. For the CDR3, the DNA is TGTGCTAGCAGCTTAGAGGACAGGGGGCCGGGGAGCAATCAGCCCCAGCATTTT. Translating it yields CASSLEDRGPGSNQPQHF.

The chain joins TRBV15 to TRBJ2-7; D uncertain. The CDR3 consists of 15 residues. Deletions cut 1 base from V and 5 bases from J, with 15 bases between. CDR1 is LNHNV and CDR2 is YYDKDF in the germline V gene (reference sequence). The CDR3 DNA is TGTGCCACCAGCAGAGCTAGTTCCCCCCGAGACGAGCAGTACTTC. Translation: CATSRASSPRDEQYF.

J is TRBJ1-5 and V is TRBV10-3; D is undetermined. Germline CDR1 and CDR2: ENHRY and SYGVKD. Trimming removed 11 bases at V and 4 bases at J, with 18 bases between. CDR3 length: 14 amino acids. CDR3 residues: CAASALNSNQPQHF. The CDR3 bases are TGTGCCGCTTCGGCGTTGAATAGTAATCAGCCCCAGCATTTT.

The chain combines TRBV6-2 or TRBV6-3 with TRBJ2-1, with D uncertain. Germline CDR1 reads MNHEY; CDR2 reads SVGEGT. V was trimmed by 6 bases and J by 0 bases, leaving 15 bases between them. The CDR3 length is 16 residues. CDR3 coding DNA: TGTGCCAGCAGGCCTCCGACTCCGAGCTCCTACAATGAGCAGTTCTTC. It codes for CASRPPTPSSYNEQFF.